This T cell receptor (beta chain) was identified during a study of blood T cell repertoires in COVID-19. Cohort 3 recovery required two negative PCRs, clearance, or symptom resolution. In germline, CDR1 is SGHNT, CDR2 YYREEE (reference sequence). CDR3 size: 17 residues. With 2 bases clipped from V and 0 bases from J, the junction kept 9 bases outside the gene matches. Produced via immunoSEQ multiplex PCR; TCRdb's table is partial and in-frame only. The sample lists some 400,000 clones, approximately 90% occurring once. The chain couples TRBV5-4 to TRBJ1-1; TRBD1 aligns across 8 bases. Sequenced input: PBMCs or T cells enriched from blood (not recorded which). The source of this sequence is a man aged 30-40 years who had recovered from COVID-19. Here the CDR3 reads CASSFGQGPSMNTEAFF. CDR3 bases: TGTGCCAGCAGCTTCGGACAGGGCCCTTCAATGAACACTGAAGCTTTCTTT.